Listed below are T cell receptor beta chains from one sample, sequenced in a study of prognosis after radiotherapy for stage I lung cancer. TCRdb independently ran MiXCR on the multiplex PCR reads; one entry per CDR3 protein. The data hold roughly 25,000 distinct CDR3 sequences, with 30% to 45% observed a single time. This specimen was PBMCs, taken before or after stereotactic body radiation therapy (not recorded which). The receptors come from a donor older than 45 with non-small cell lung cancer. Each CDR3 is given with its conserved first and last residue. A D gene is named only where the DNA matches it firmly. Some rows have no size entry. The others give once, few or many, or a class for an expanded clone.

clone_size	v_call	j_call	d_call	cdr3_nt	cdr3_aa
once	TRBV20-1	TRBJ2-4	-	TGCAGTGCTGGGCTTGGGGGAGCCAAAAACATTCAGTACTTC	CSAGLGGAKNIQYF
many	TRBV14	TRBJ2-1	TRBD2	TGTGCCAGCAGCCATACTAGCGGGAGGGATGAGCAGTTCTTC	CASSHTSGRDEQFF
-	TRBV6-1	TRBJ1-5	TRBD1	TGTGCCAGCGGTGACAGGGGAGTGGGCAATCAGCCCCAGCATTTT	CASGDRGVGNQPQHF
-	TRBV19	TRBJ1-6	TRBD1	TGTGCCAGTAGTTTCACGACCGGGACAGGGGCTTCACCCCTCCACTTT	CASSFTTGTGASPLHF
-	TRBV7-9	TRBJ1-2	-	TGTGCCAGCAGCCTGGGACCAACCCGGTCGTACTATTGCTACACCTTC	CASSLGPTRSYYCYTF
many	TRBV19	TRBJ2-6	-	TGTGCCAGTACCCTATCTGGGGCCAACGTCCTGACTTTC	CASTLSGANVLTF
many	TRBV7-9	TRBJ2-2	TRBD2	TGTGCCAGCAGCCCCCGGACTAGCAGACTCACCGGGGAGCTGTTTTTT	CASSPRTSRLTGELFF
many	TRBV5-1	TRBJ2-3	-	TGCGCCAGCAGCTTGGGAGCCGGTAGCACAGATACGCAGTATTTT	CASSLGAGSTDTQYF
many	TRBV7-2	TRBJ2-1	TRBD2	TGTGCCAGCAGCTCGGGACTAGCGGGAGGGGGGGAGCAGTTCTTC	CASSSGLAGGGEQFF
many	TRBV5-1	TRBJ2-7	-	TGCGCCAGCAGCTTGTCTGGGCGAGGGGAGCAGTACTTC	CASSLSGRGEQYF
-	TRBV19	TRBJ1-6	TRBD1	TGTGCCAGTAGTGAGGACAGGGGGCTTTATTCACCCCTCCACTTT	CASSEDRGLYSPLHF
-	TRBV4-2	TRBJ2-3	-	TGTGCCAGCAGTTCAAGTGGTCCAGATACGCAGTATTTT	CASSSSGPDTQYF
few	TRBV6-4	TRBJ2-2	TRBD1	TGTGCCAGCAGTCGATGGGGGACAGGGTCGAACACCGGGGAGCTGTTTTTT	CASSRWGTGSNTGELFF
many	TRBV5-5	TRBJ1-2	-	TGTGCCAGCAGCTTGGGTGGTTCCGTCAGAAACTATGGCTACACCTTC	CASSLGGSVRNYGYTF
-	TRBV6-2/TRBV6-3	TRBJ1-3	-	TGTGCCATCGGGACGGAGGCTGGAAACACCATATATTTT	CAIGTEAGNTIYF
many	TRBV7-9	TRBJ2-1	TRBD2	TGTGCCAGCAGCTTAAGGGGCGGGACTAGCGGGAGTGGGGGCTCCTACAATGAGCAGTTCTTC	CASSLRGGTSGSGGSYNEQFF
-	TRBV6-1	TRBJ2-7	-	TGTGCCAGCAGTGAAACCCCGTGGTTCGAGCAGTACTTC	CASSETPWFEQYF
many	TRBV7-7	TRBJ2-2	TRBD2	TGTGCCAGCAGCATCCGGGAGGTCGACGGGGAGCTGTTTTTT	CASSIREVDGELFF
-	TRBV7-2	TRBJ1-2	-	TGTGCCAGCAGCTCGGGTTTCTATGGCTACACCTTC	CASSSGFYGYTF
-	TRBV6-5	TRBJ2-7	TRBD1	TGTGCCAGCAGTTACTCGGGACAGGGTCGAGAGCAGTACTTC	CASSYSGQGREQYF
-	TRBV6-9	TRBJ1-5	-	TGTGCCAGCATTTACACGGGGGGGGGAATCAATCAGCCCCAGCATTTT	CASIYTGGGINQPQHF
many	TRBV20-1	TRBJ2-1	TRBD2	TGCAGTGCTAGAGCGTTGGGACTAGCGGGAGTCGACATCTACAATGAGCAGTTCTTC	CSARALGLAGVDIYNEQFF
many	TRBV6-5	TRBJ1-1	-	TGTGCCAGTAGCTACAGGGACCTAAACACTGAAGCTTTCTTT	CASSYRDLNTEAFF
many	TRBV25-1	TRBJ1-3	-	TGTGCCTGCCGGGCCATCTCTGGAAACACCATATATTTT	CACRAISGNTIYF
many	TRBV7-2	TRBJ1-5	-	TGTGCCAGCAGCTTAGAGGCTTGGCCCCCCAAGGATCCCCAGCATTTT	CASSLEAWPPKDPQHF
many	TRBV6-2/TRBV6-3	TRBJ1-5	-	TGTGCCGGAGGAAGAACAGGCCGGAATCAGCCCCAGCATTTT	CAGGRTGRNQPQHF
many	TRBV5-4	TRBJ1-4	TRBD1	TGTGCCAGCAGCGAAAACAGGGGGCTTAATGAAAAACTGTTTTTT	CASSENRGLNEKLFF
many	TRBV19	TRBJ1-5	-	TGTGCCAGTAGTTCAAGGGGTCAACAGCCCCAGCATTTT	CASSSRGQQPQHF
many	TRBV19	TRBJ2-3	-	TGTGCCGGGTACAGACTAGAGAACACAGATACGCAGTATTTT	CAGYRLENTDTQYF
many	TRBV2	TRBJ2-5	-	TGTGCCAGCAGCCAGGGGTTCCAAGAGACCCAGTACTTC	CASSQGFQETQYF
-	TRBV30	TRBJ2-7	TRBD2	TGTGCCTGGAGTCTCCGACTAGCTGGCGAGCAGTACTTC	CAWSLRLAGEQYF
many	TRBV27	TRBJ1-1	TRBD1	TGTGCCAGCAGGCCAGACCAGGGGGTAGGGAACACTGAAGCTTTCTTT	CASRPDQGVGNTEAFF
many	TRBV25-1	TRBJ2-1	TRBD2	TGTGCCAGCAGTGGATTTACTAGCGGGAGGGCCGGGCAGGGGTCCTACAATGAGCAGTTCTTC	CASSGFTSGRAGQGSYNEQFF
-	TRBV4-2	TRBJ1-2	-	TGTGCCAGCAGCCAAGATACAGGGCCCTATGGCTACACCTTC	CASSQDTGPYGYTF
many	TRBV5-1	TRBJ1-3	TRBD1	TGCGCCAGCAGCGCTCGGACAGGTCCAGGAAACACCATATATTTT	CASSARTGPGNTIYF
many	TRBV6-1	TRBJ2-7	-	TGTGCCAGCGTTGACAGCTTAAGCTCCTACGAGCAGTACTTC	CASVDSLSSYEQYF
-	TRBV30	TRBJ2-7	-	TGTGCCTGGAGTGTAGGGGCAGGGTCCTACGAGCAGTACTTC	CAWSVGAGSYEQYF
-	TRBV12-3/TRBV12-4	TRBJ2-7	-	TGTGCCAACAGTTTCTGGGGGAACTCCTACGAGCAGTGCTTC	CANSFWGNSYEQCF
many	TRBV7-2	TRBJ2-2	-	TGTGCCAGCAGCTTAGAGGTCGGGGGGGAGCTGTTTTTT	CASSLEVGGELFF
many	TRBV30	TRBJ2-1	TRBD2	TGTGCCTGGAGTTGGGGAGGGACTAGCGGGAAGAATGAGCAGTTCTTC	CAWSWGGTSGKNEQFF
-	TRBV6-1	TRBJ2-1	-	TGTGCCAGCAGTAACACCCCAACGTACAATGAGCAGTTCTTC	CASSNTPTYNEQFF
-	TRBV11-3	TRBJ2-5	-	TGTGCCAGCAGCCAGCCCCCCGTGTATTCCGGGTACGAGACCCAGTACTTC	CASSQPPVYSGYETQYF
many	TRBV19	TRBJ2-1	TRBD1	TGTGCCAGTAGTAGAATCGGAACAGGGGGCATAGATGAGCAGTTCTTC	CASSRIGTGGIDEQFF
-	TRBV7-9	TRBJ2-7	-	TGTGCCAGCAGCTTATCACCACGTACGGCAGGTGAGCGGTACTTC	CASSLSPRTAGERYF
few	TRBV6-1	TRBJ1-2	-	TGTGCCATCACGCCGGACGGTCCTCTAGGCTACACCTTC	CAITPDGPLGYTF
few	TRBV5-4	TRBJ2-1	TRBD2	TGTGCCAGCAGCCTAGCGGGGGGAGCCTACAATGAGCAGTTCTTC	CASSLAGGAYNEQFF